This paragraph covers one T cell receptor (beta chain) sequence. Its target is not known. Documented treatment: some 20 received Ad26.COV2.S at low or high dose, single or two shots; about 5 received placebo; per-sample allocation not given. On day 63 after the first injection, vaccine and placebo recipients gave samples. Method: immunoSEQ multiplex PCR; TCRdb's copy keeps in-frame clones and lacks some. The table includes around 450,000 clones, 85% to 90% detected once. The data stem from a study of Ad26.COV2.S vaccination and SARS-CoV-2 variants. Per germline, CDR1 SGHRS and CDR2 YFSETQ. This CDR3 is built from 17 residues. V trimming: 2 bases; J trimming: 1 base; junction bases outside the gene matches: 11. Study-wide results and caveats: There was a possibility that the TCR breadth and depth analyses underestimated total T cell responses.

The TCR originated in a person aged 18-65 years who received the Ad26.COV2.S COVID-19 vaccine or a placebo. The sample here was peripheral blood, taken in a trial of Ad26.COV2.S vaccine versus placebo. This chain joins TRBV5-1 and TRBJ2-7; 8 bases align to TRBD2. CDR3 residues: CASSLGSGIYPSYEQYV. In DNA, the CDR3 is TGCGCCAGCAGCTTAGGTAGCGGGATATACCCATCCTACGAGCAGTACGTC.